This is a list of T cell receptor beta chains from one sample in a study of T cells after yellow fever vaccination. Using its own MiXCR run on the 5' RACE reads, TCRdb lists one record per CDR3 protein. Among 300,000 to 450,000 distinct CDR3 sequences, 8% to 9.5% were seen once, and the ten largest hold approximately 15%. This specimen was PBMCs, taken roughly 47 days after the first yellow fever vaccination. The source is a man younger than 35 who received the YFV17D yellow fever vaccine. CDR3s leave out the opening cysteine and the closing phenylalanine or tryptophan. Fields, in order: V gene, J gene, D gene, CDR3 protein. D genes are given only for firm matches.

TRBV5-1	TRBJ2-3	TRBD2	ASSLAGLAGGPSSTDTQY
TRBV20-1	TRBJ1-1	NA	SAPKLRRNTEAF
TRBV12-3/TRBV12-4	TRBJ2-7	NA	ASSPGRGNVSYEQY
TRBV5-1	TRBJ2-2	NA	ASSPPDTHTGELF
TRBV20-1	TRBJ2-7	NA	SAHRDSSYEQY
TRBV21-1	TRBJ1-2	NA	ASSKPGTGRGDGYT
TRBV20-1	TRBJ2-3	TRBD2	SAPSGGAKDTQY
TRBV5-4	TRBJ2-7	TRBD2	ASSRRGGPYEQY
TRBV15	TRBJ1-1	NA	ATSRTGTLNTEAF
TRBV7-3	TRBJ2-2	NA	ASSLAGPQGGELF
TRBV5-1	TRBJ1-6	TRBD1	ASSLVLGTASSYNSPLH
TRBV12-3/TRBV12-4	TRBJ1-1	TRBD1	ASSGRGPWTEAF
TRBV21-1	TRBJ2-3	NA	ASSNGQLDPTDTQY
TRBV28	TRBJ1-1	NA	ASSLRRNTEAF
TRBV5-5	TRBJ1-5	NA	ASSIWGADSNQPQH
TRBV6-5	TRBJ2-7	TRBD2	ASSSSGGYREQY
TRBV6-4	TRBJ1-2	NA	ASTEIGHFNYGYT
TRBV12-3/TRBV12-4	TRBJ2-3	TRBD2	ASSLPQRGGTDTQY
TRBV27	TRBJ1-5	NA	ASRSAAGPYQPQH
TRBV4-1	TRBJ2-6	NA	ASSQSPGANVLT
TRBV20-1	TRBJ1-1	NA	SAQVRGVQAF
TRBV5-6	TRBJ2-1	NA	ASSPGPVCYNEQF
TRBV5-1	TRBJ1-4	TRBD1	ASSLNRDSATNEKLF
TRBV7-6	TRBJ2-7	NA	ASSSRASSYEQY
TRBV4-1	TRBJ1-1	NA	ASSHANTEAF
TRBV7-2	TRBJ1-4	TRBD1	ASSSTGVNEKLF
TRBV5-4	TRBJ2-7	NA	AGYSYEQY
TRBV7-2	TRBJ1-1	NA	ASSFLVVGYTEAF
TRBV5-1	TRBJ2-2	NA	ASSLAGLNTGELF
TRBV10-1	TRBJ2-7	TRBD1	ASSHTARGRGEQY
TRBV18	TRBJ2-5	NA	ASSPPEYRSIGTQY
TRBV14	TRBJ2-1	TRBD2	ASSQLRGGSYNEQF
TRBV6-1	TRBJ2-2	TRBD2	ASSALAGASANTGELF
TRBV12-3/TRBV12-4	TRBJ2-5	TRBD1	ASSLAGTAAQETQY
TRBV5-1	TRBJ2-5	NA	ASSQHDPAETQY
TRBV20-1	TRBJ1-6	NA	SARGQGVSSYNSPLH
TRBV7-3	TRBJ2-5	TRBD1	ASSPTGEETQY
TRBV20-1	TRBJ1-3	NA	SARDWKSSGNTIY
TRBV3-1	TRBJ1-6	NA	ASSSAATYNSPLH
TRBV2	TRBJ1-3	NA	ASSGGRVISGNTIY
TRBV7-2	TRBJ1-4	NA	ASSLRTNEKLF
TRBV29-1	TRBJ2-2	NA	SVAGQSVVGELF
TRBV4-1	TRBJ2-7	TRBD2	ASSQEVSSGVYEQY
TRBV4-3	TRBJ2-2	NA	ASSQDGQPGTGELF
TRBV12-3/TRBV12-4	TRBJ2-1	TRBD2	ASRGGSNNEQF
TRBV14	TRBJ2-7	NA	ASSQGRGVLSYEQY
TRBV5-1	TRBJ2-7	NA	ASSLHTDTYEQY
TRBV2	TRBJ2-5	TRBD2	ASSERSGGDHETQY
TRBV7-9	TRBJ1-6	NA	ASSLEGRNSPLH
TRBV2	TRBJ1-2	NA	ASSFDRGRYT
TRBV7-2	TRBJ2-1	NA	ASSAQGLDNEQF
TRBV4-1	TRBJ2-7	TRBD2	ASSQGLAGGSEQY
TRBV5-1	TRBJ1-1	TRBD1	ASKPGQGNTEAF
TRBV20-1	TRBJ1-1	NA	SARDGREMNTEAF
TRBV20-1	TRBJ2-2	TRBD2	SARKSGGASTGELF
TRBV4-2	TRBJ2-3	TRBD2	ASSQDGGGTDTQY
TRBV7-6	TRBJ2-2	NA	ASSLRTEDGELF